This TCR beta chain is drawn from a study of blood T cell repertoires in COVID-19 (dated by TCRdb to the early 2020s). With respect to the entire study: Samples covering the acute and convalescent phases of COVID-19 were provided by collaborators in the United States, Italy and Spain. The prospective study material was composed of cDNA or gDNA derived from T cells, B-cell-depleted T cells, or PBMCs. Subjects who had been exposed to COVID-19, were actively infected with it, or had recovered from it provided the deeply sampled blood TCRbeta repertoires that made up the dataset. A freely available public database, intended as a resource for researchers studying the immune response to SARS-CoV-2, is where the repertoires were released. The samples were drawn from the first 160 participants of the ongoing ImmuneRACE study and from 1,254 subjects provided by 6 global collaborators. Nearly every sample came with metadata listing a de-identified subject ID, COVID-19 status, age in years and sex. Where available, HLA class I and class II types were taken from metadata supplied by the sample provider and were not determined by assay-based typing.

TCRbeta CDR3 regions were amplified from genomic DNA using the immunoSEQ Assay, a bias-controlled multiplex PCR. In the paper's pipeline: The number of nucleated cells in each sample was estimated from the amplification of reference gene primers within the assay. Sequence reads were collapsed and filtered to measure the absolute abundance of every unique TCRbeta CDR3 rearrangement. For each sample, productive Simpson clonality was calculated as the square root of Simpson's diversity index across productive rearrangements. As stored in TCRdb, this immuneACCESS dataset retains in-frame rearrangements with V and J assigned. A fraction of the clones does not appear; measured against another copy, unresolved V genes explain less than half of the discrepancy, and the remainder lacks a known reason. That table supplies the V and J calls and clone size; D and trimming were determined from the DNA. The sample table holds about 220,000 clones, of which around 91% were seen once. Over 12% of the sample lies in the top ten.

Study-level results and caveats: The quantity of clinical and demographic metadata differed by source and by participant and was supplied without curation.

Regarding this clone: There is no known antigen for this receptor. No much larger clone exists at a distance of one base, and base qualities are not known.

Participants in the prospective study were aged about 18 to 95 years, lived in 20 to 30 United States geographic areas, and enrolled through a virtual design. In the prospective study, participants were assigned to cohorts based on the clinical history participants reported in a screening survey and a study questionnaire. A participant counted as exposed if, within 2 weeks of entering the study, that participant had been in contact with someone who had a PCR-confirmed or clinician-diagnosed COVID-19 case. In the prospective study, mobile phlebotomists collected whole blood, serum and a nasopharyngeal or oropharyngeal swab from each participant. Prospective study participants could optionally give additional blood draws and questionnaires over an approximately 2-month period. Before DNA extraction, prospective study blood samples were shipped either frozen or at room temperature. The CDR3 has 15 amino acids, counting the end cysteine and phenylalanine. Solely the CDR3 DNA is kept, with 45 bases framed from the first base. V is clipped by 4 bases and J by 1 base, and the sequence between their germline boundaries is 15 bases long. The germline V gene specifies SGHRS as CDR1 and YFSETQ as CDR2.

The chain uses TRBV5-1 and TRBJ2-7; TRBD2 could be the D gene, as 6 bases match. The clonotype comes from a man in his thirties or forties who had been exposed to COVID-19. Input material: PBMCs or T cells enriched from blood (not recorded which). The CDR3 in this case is CASSLGHRGSYEQYF. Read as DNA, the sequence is TGCGCCAGCAGCCTTGGACATCGGGGGTCCTACGAGCAGTACTTC.